This T cell receptor (beta chain) is from a study of T-cell memory formation after mild COVID-19. The wider study: Among the donors, TCR clusters were largely specific to each donor.

The table lists this clonotype with a few counts. TCRdb re-called the 5' RACE reads with MiXCR, one entry per CDR3 protein. The sample has about 390,000 distinct CDR3 sequences; 16% are singletons. Looked up from germline, CDR1 is SEHNR and CDR2 is FQNEAQ (reference sequence). This CDR3 contains 15 residues. Trimming cost V 5 bases and J 3 bases; bases outside gene matches: 8. The sample comprised PBMCs or a T cell subset sorted from them (not recorded which). The genes are TRBV7-9 and TRBJ2-7; 9 positions agree with TRBD1. This TCR was sampled from a man between 18 and 35 years old who had mild COVID-19 (a few samples of this study predate the infection). Cell type and time point are not known. For the CDR3, the DNA is TGTGCCAGCAGCAGCCGGGACAGGGCCCTCTACGAGCAGTACTTC. It encodes CASSSRDRALYEQYF.